This T cell receptor beta chain was profiled in a study of blood T cell repertoires in COVID-19 (dated by TCRdb to the early 2020s). Background for the entire study: Recovered participants in ImmuneRACE Cohort 3 were defined as having two consecutive negative NP/OP PCR tests, clearance from a healthcare professional, or resolution of symptoms. The prospective study material was composed of cDNA or gDNA derived from T cells, B-cell-depleted T cells, or PBMCs. Samples covering the acute and convalescent phases of COVID-19 were provided by collaborators in the United States, Italy and Spain. The repertoires were made available in a free public database intended to serve as a resource for research on the immune response to SARS-CoV-2. Subjects who had been exposed to COVID-19, were actively infected with it, or had recovered from it provided the deeply sampled blood TCRbeta repertoires that made up the dataset. Nearly every sample came with metadata listing a de-identified subject ID, COVID-19 status, age in years and sex. The samples were drawn from two sources: the first 160 participants of the ongoing ImmuneRACE study, and 1,254 subjects contributed by 6 global collaborators. HLA class I and class II types, where available, came from metadata supplied by the sample provider rather than from assay-based typing.

In the prospective study, participants were roughly 18 to 95 years old, resided in around 25 geographic areas of the United States, and were enrolled through a virtual design. In the prospective study, cohorts were assigned on the basis of participant-reported clinical history obtained from a screening survey and a study questionnaire. In the prospective study, whole blood, serum and a nasopharyngeal or oropharyngeal swab were collected from each participant by mobile phlebotomists. Participants in the prospective study had the option to provide additional blood draws and questionnaires over an approximately 2-month period. Before DNA extraction, blood samples from the prospective study were shipped at room temperature or frozen. The CDR3 has 19 amino acids, counting the end cysteine and phenylalanine. Of the read, only the CDR3 DNA is kept; its 57 bases are in frame from base 1. Unmatched junction bases come to 11, with V trimmed by 0 bases and J by 6 bases. CDR1 and CDR2, per the germline V gene (reference sequence), are SEHNR and FQNEAQ.

As regards this clone: No cognate antigen has been identified for it. Base qualities are not at hand, and no much larger clone is one base apart.

Study-level results and caveats: How much clinical and demographic metadata was included differed by source and by participant, and the metadata was provided uncurated.

The immunoSEQ Assay, a bias-controlled multiplex PCR, was used to amplify TCRbeta CDR3 regions from genomic DNA. As for the original processing: Nucleated cell counts per sample were estimated from amplification of reference gene primers within the assay. Sequence reads were collapsed and filtered to measure the absolute abundance of every unique TCRbeta CDR3 rearrangement. For each sample, productive Simpson clonality was calculated by taking the square root of Simpson's diversity index across productive rearrangements. Drawn from immuneACCESS, this table holds only the in-frame rearrangements with V and J called that TCRdb kept. Clones are partly lost; checked studies trace under half to an unresolved V gene and leave the rest unexplained. V and J calls and clone size are copied from that table; D and trimming were computed from the DNA. Here the sample has about 360,000 clones; approximately 87% occur a single time. Of the sample, 1.9% falls within the top ten clones.

The clonotype originates from a man aged 35-49 years in a cohort exposed to, infected with or recovered from COVID-19 (not recorded which). Rearrangement joined TRBV7-9 to TRBJ2-1; TRBD2 aligns with 13 central bases. Sequencing was performed on PBMCs or T cells enriched from blood (not recorded which). The CDR3 region: CASSLARTSGSNGRNEQFF. The DNA sequence is given as TGTGCCAGCAGCTTAGCGCGGACTAGCGGGAGTAACGGTCGCAATGAGCAGTTCTTC.